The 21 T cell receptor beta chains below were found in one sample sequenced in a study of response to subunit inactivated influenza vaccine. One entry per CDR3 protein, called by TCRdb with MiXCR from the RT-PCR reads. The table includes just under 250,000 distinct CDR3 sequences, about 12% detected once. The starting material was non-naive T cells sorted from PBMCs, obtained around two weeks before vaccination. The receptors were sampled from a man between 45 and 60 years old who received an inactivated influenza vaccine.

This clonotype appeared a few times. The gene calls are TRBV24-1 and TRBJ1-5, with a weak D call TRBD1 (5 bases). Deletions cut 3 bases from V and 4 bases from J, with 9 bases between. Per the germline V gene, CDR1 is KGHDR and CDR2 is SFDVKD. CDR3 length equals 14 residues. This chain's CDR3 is CATSDRRGNQPQHF. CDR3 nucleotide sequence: TGTGCCACCAGTGATCGCCGGGGGAATCAGCCCCAGCATTTT.

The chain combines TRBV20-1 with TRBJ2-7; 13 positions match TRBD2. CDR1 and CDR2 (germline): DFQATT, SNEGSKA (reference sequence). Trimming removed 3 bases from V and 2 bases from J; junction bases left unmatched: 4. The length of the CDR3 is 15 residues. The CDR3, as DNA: TGCAGTGCTAGGACTAGCGGGGGGTGGACCTACGAGCAGTACTTC. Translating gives CSARTSGGWTYEQYF.

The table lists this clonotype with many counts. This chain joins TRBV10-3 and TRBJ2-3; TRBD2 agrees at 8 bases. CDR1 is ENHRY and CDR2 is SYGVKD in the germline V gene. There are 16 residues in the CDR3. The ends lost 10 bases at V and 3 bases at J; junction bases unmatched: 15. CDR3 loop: CATAGAQLRGTDTQYF. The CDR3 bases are TGTGCCACAGCGGGAGCTCAACTTCGGGGGACAGATACGCAGTATTTT.

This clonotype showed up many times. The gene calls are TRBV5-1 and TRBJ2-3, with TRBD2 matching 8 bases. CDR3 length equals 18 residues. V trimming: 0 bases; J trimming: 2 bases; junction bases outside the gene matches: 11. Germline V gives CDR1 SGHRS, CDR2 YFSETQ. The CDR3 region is CASSLVGLGGGLTDTQYF. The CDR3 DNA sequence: TGCGCCAGCAGCTTGGTGGGACTAGGCGGGGGGCTCACAGATACGCAGTATTTT.

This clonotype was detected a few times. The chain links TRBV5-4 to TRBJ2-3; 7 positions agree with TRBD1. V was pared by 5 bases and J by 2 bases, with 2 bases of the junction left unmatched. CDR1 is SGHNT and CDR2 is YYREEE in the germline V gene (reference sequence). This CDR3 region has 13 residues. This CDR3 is CASRTGTTDTQYF. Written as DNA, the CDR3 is TGTGCCAGCAGGACAGGGACCACAGATACGCAGTATTTT.

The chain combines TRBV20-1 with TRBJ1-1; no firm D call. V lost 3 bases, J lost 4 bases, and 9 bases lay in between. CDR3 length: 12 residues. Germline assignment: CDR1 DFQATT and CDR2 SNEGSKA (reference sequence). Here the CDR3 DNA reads TGCAGTGCTAGGTCCGTTGGCACTGAAGCTTTCTTT. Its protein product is CSARSVGTEAFF.

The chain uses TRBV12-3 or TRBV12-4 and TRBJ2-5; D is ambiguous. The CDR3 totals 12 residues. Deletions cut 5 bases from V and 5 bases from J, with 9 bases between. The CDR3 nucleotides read TGTGCCAGCAGTCGCATTAGTGAGACCCAGTACTTC. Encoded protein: CASSRISETQYF.

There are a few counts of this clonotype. For the CDR3, the DNA is TGCAGCGTTGGACTGTCTAACTATGGCTACACCTTC. Translating it yields CSVGLSNYGYTF. The genes are TRBV29-1 and TRBJ1-2, with D hard to call. This CDR3 has 12 amino acids. With 4 bases removed from V and 0 bases from J, the gap between germline ends came to 6 bases. In germline, CDR1 is SQVTM, CDR2 ANQGSEA. The full variable domain, its missing parts supplied by reference TRBV29-1 and TRBJ1-2, is SAVISQKPSRDICQRGTSLTIQCQVDSQVTMMFWYRQQPGQSLTLIATANQGSEATYESGFVIDKFPISRPNLTFSTLTVSNMSPEDSSIYLCSVGLSNYGYTFGSGTRLTVV.

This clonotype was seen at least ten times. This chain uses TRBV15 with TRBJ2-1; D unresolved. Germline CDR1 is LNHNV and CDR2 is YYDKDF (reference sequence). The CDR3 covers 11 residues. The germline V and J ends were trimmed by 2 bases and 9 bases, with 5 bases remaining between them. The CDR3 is CATSRLGEQFF. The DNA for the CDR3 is TGTGCCACCAGCAGACTGGGTGAGCAGTTCTTC.

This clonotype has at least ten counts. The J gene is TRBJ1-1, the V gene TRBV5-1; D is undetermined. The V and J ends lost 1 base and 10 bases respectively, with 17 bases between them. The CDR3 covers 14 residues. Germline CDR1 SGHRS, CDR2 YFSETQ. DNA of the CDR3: TGCGCCAGCAGCTTGATGGGTACCTCAGTCTCAGCTTTCTTT. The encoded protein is CASSLMGTSVSAFF.

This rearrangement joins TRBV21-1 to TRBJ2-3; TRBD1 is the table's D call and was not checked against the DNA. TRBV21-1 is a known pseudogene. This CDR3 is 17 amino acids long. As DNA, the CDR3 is TGTGCCAGCAGCAAAAAAGGGACAGGGGGTCGCACAGATACGCAGTATTTT. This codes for CASSKKGTGGRTDTQYF.

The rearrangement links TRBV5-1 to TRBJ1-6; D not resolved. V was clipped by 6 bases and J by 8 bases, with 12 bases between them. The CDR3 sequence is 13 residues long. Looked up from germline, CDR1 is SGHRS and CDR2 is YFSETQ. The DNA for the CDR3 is TGCGCCAGCACGAAGGACCGAGATTCACCCCTCCACTTT. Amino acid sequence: CASTKDRDSPLHF. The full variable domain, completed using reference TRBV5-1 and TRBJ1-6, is KAGVTQTPRYLIKTRGQQVTLSCSPISGHRSVSWYQQTPGQGLQFLFEYFSETQRNKGNFPGRFSGRQFSNSRSEMNVSTLELGDSALYLCASTKDRDSPLHFGNGTRLTVT.

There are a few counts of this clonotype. The CDR3 sequence: CASSQEWNQPQHF. CDR3 DNA: TGCGCCAGCAGCCAAGAATGGAATCAGCCCCAGCATTTT. The chain carries TRBV4-3 and TRBJ1-5, with no clear D. The CDR3 length is 13 residues. CDR1 and CDR2 from the germline V gene are LGHNA and YSLEER. Between the trimmed V and J ends, which lost 0 bases and 4 bases, there was a span of 4 bases.

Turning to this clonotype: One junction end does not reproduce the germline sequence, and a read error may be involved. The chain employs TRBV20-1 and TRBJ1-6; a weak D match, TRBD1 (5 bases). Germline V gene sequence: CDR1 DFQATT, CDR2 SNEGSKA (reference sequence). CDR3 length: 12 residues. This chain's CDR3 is CSARGTGGQPYF. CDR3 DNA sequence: TGCAGTGCTAGAGGAACGGGGGGTCAACCCTACTTT.

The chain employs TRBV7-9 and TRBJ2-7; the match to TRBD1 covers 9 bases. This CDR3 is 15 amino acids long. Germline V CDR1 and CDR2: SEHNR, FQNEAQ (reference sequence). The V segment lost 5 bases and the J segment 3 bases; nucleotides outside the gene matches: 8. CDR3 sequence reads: CASSPTGTGFYEQYF. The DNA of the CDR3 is TGTGCCAGCAGCCCGACCGGGACAGGGTTCTACGAGCAGTACTTC.

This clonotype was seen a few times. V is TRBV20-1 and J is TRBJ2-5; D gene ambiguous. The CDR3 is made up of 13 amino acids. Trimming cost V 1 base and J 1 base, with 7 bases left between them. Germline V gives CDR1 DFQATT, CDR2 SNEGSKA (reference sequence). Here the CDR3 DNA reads TGCAGTGCTAGAGTCGTCGCCCAAGAGACCCAGTACTTC. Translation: CSARVVAQETQYF.

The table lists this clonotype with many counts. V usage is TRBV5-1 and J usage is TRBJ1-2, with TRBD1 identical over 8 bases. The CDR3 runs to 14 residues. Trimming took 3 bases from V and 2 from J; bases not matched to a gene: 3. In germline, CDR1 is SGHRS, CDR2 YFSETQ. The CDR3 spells CASSWAGGNYGYTF. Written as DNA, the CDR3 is TGCGCCAGCAGCTGGGCAGGGGGCAACTATGGCTACACCTTC. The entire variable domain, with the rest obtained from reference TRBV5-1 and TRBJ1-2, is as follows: KAGVTQTPRYLIKTRGQQVTLSCSPISGHRSVSWYQQTPGQGLQFLFEYFSETQRNKGNFPGRFSGRQFSNSRSEMNVSTLELGDSALYLCASSWAGGNYGYTFGSGTRLTVV.

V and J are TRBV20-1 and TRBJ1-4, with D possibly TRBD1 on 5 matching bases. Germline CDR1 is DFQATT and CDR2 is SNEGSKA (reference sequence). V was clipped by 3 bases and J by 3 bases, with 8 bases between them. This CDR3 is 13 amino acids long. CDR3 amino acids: CSASKGPNEKLFF. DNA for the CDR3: TGCAGTGCTAGTAAGGGGCCTAATGAAAAACTGTTTTTT.

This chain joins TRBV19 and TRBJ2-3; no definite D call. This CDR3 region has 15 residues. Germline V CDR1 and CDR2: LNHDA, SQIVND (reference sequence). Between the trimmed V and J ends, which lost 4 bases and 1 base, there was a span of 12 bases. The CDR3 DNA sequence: TGTGCCAGTAGTACAGCCGGACGGGGCACAGATACGCAGTATTTT. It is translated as CASSTAGRGTDTQYF.

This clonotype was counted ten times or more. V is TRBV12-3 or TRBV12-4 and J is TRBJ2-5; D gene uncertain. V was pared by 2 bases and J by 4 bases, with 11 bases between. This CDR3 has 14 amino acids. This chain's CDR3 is CASSLFSITETQYF. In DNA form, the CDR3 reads TGTGCCAGCAGTTTATTCAGTATTACAGAGACCCAGTACTTC.

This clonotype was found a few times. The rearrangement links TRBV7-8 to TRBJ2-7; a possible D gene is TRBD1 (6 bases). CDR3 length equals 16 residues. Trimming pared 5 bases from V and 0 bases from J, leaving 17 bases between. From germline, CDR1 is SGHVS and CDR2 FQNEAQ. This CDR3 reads CASSKDRQAFSYEQYF. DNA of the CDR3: TGTGCCAGCAGCAAAGACCGACAGGCCTTCTCCTACGAGCAGTACTTC.